This TCR beta chain came from a study of neurological immune-mediated disorders. In its sample, this clonotype was seen many times. What it binds is not known. Notes on the study in general: The most TCR clonal expansion was seen in HTLV-1-associated myelopathy, and the least was seen in multiple sclerosis, which fell below healthy controls.

The authors made cDNA by 5'RACE with 10-nucleotide random UMIs. Each CDR3 protein gets one entry after TCRdb re-called the 5' RACE reads with MiXCR. The sample includes 50,000 to 70,000 distinct CDR3 sequences, 9.5% to 12% of them seen just once. The CDR3 has 14 amino acids. V was clipped by 3 bases and J by 2 bases, with 10 bases between them. Germline CDR1 is SGHDN and CDR2 is FVKESK. Time point: longitudinal time-point 1 (baseline). Unsorted libraries were prepared from 2 million PBMCs that had been stored at -80 C. Sequences were obtained from PBMCs. The genes are TRBV14 and TRBJ1-1, with D possibly being TRBD1 (6 bases). The source of this sequence is a male donor with HTLV-1-associated myelopathy (HAM/TSP). CDR3: CASSQRGANTEAFF. The CDR3 DNA sequence: TGTGCCAGCAGCCAGCGGGGGGCAAACACTGAAGCTTTCTTT.